This T cell receptor (delta chain) derives from a study of γδ T cells in repeated Plasmodium falciparum infection. TCRdb applied CATT to the multiplex PCR reads for clone calling. The sample has around 82,000 delta-chain clones, under 1.5% seen once. Germline CDR1 is TSWWSYY and CDR2 is QGS. With 3 bases clipped from V and 0 bases from J, the junction kept 9 bases outside the gene matches. This CDR3 is 17 amino acids long. Vgamma9/Vdelta2+ and Vdelta2-negative gammadelta T cells were flow-sorted from PBMC for bulk sequencing. This clone was seen at least ten times. The source material was gamma-delta T cells from blood. The sequence came from a pool of human donors (malaria-infected and uninfected, not separated). The rearrangement links TRDV1 to TRDJ1; 8 bases match TRDD3. CDR3 sequence (DNA): TGTGCTCTTGGGGAGGGCGCGGGGATACCGGACACCGATAAACTCATCTTT. Residues: CALGEGAGIPDTDKLIF.